Presented here are 27 T cell receptor beta chains from one specimen sequenced in a study of shared clonotypes between healthy human individuals. Some clones are missing from TCRdb's copy, which holds only in-frame ones; the method was immunoSEQ multiplex PCR. Among under 2.5 million clones listed, about 90% were seen once. The sample taken for sequencing was naive CD4+ T cells from PBMCs. Subset specified: CD45RA+ positively selected. The receptors were gathered from a young man in good health. Some clones in this sample may be carry-over from other donors' samples.

This chain joins TRBV6-6 and TRBJ2-7, with D perhaps matching TRBD2 (6 bases). In germline, CDR1 is MNHNY, CDR2 SVGAGI (reference sequence). V shed 7 bases and J shed 1 base, with 11 bases lying between them. This CDR3 spans 13 amino acids. The CDR3 protein is CASTLAGSYEQYF. In nucleotides, the CDR3 is TGTGCCAGCACCCTCGCGGGATCCTACGAGCAGTACTTC.

The chain has TRBV7-3 and TRBJ1-5; a weak D match, TRBD1 (5 bases). The ends were cut back, 5 bases at V and 0 bases at J, with 14 bases in the middle. Germline values: CDR1 SGHTA, CDR2 FQGTGA. The CDR3 loop spans 16 amino acids. The CDR3 spells CASSTQTEYSNQPQHF. Here the CDR3 DNA reads TGTGCCAGCAGCACCCAGACAGAGTATAGCAATCAGCCCCAGCATTTT.

J is TRBJ2-1 and V is TRBV6-5; 8 nucleotides line up with TRBD2. The germline V gene has CDR1 MNHEY and CDR2 SVGAGI. This CDR3 has 14 amino acids. V shed 6 bases and J 8 bases; nucleotides not matched to a gene: 9. CDR3 sequence (DNA): TGTGCCAGCAGACCCCGGGGGGGATGGGATGAGCAGTTCTTC. Translated: CASRPRGGWDEQFF.

V usage is TRBV21-1 and J usage is TRBJ2-6. TRBV21-1 is a documented pseudogene. This CDR3 region has 19 residues. CDR3 DNA: TGTGCCAGCAGCAAAGTCTCGGGACCGACTTGCTCTGGGGCCAACGTCCTGACTTTC. It encodes CASSKVSGPTCSGANVLTF.

The chain is built from TRBV5-1 and TRBJ2-3; D uncertain. The CDR3 has 15 amino acids. Germline-derived CDR1 and CDR2 are SGHRS and YFSETQ. V was clipped by 1 base and J by 0 bases, with 9 bases between them. The CDR3 DNA sequence: TGCGCCAGCAGCTTGAAGGGAACCAGCACAGATACGCAGTATTTT. It yields the protein CASSLKGTSTDTQYF. Complete variable domain (other parts from reference TRBV5-1 and TRBJ2-3): KAGVTQTPRYLIKTRGQQVTLSCSPISGHRSVSWYQQTPGQGLQFLFEYFSETQRNKGNFPGRFSGRQFSNSRSEMNVSTLELGDSALYLCASSLKGTSTDTQYFGPGTRLTVL.

The chain employs TRBV7-8 and TRBJ2-2, with unresolved D. In germline, CDR1 is SGHVS, CDR2 FQNEAQ. CDR3 length: 15 amino acids. V was pared by 2 bases and J by 0 bases, with 7 bases between. CDR3 sequence reads: CASSLRESNTGELFF. In DNA form, the CDR3 reads TGTGCCAGCAGCTTAAGGGAATCGAACACCGGGGAGCTGTTTTTT.

This clone was detected only a few times. V and J are TRBV2 and TRBJ2-7, with D tentatively TRBD2 (6 bases). Germline loops: CDR1 SNHLY, CDR2 FYNNEI. The V and J ends lost 6 bases and 3 bases respectively, with 12 bases between them. This CDR3 region has 13 residues. Here the CDR3 reads CASRVGLNYEQYF. CDR3 in DNA: TGTGCCAGCAGAGTAGGACTAAACTACGAGCAGTACTTC.

The chain employs TRBV12-5 and TRBJ2-5; D not resolved. This CDR3 comprises 13 residues. V was clipped by 2 bases and J by 5 bases, with 9 bases between them. CDR1 LGHNT and CDR2 FRNRAP come from the germline V gene. The CDR3 DNA follows: TGTGCTAGTGGTTTGAATGGGCGGGAGACCCAGTACTTC. Translated: CASGLNGRETQYF.

As DNA, the CDR3 is TGTGCCAGCAGCTTAGTAGTAGCGGGGGAGCAGTTCTTC. This translates into CASSLVVAGEQFF. J is TRBJ2-1 and V is TRBV7-3, with 8 nucleotides matching TRBD2. The germline V gene has CDR1 SGHTA and CDR2 FQGTGA. This CDR3 spans 13 amino acids. With V trimmed by 2 bases and J by 10 bases, 4 bases remained unmatched.

The chain uses TRBV18 and TRBJ1-2, with D hard to call. The CDR3 spans 16 residues. Trimming left V 3 bases short and J 8 bases short, with 22 bases between. The V gene's germline CDR1 is KGHSH and CDR2 LQKENI. CDR3 DNA: TGTGCCAGCTCACCTCAGACCGGGTCAGGCACTGTGGGCTACACCTTC. Its translation: CASSPQTGSGTVGYTF.

Of note for this clone: Other DNA sequences in the sample encode the same CDR3. J is TRBJ1-2 and V is TRBV5-1, with 7 bases aligning to TRBD1. V trimming: 2 bases; J trimming: 2 bases; junction bases outside the gene matches: 3. This CDR3 comprises 14 residues. CDR1 is SGHRS, CDR2 YFSETQ, per germline. In nucleotides, the CDR3 is TGCGCCAGCAGCTTTACAGGGGACAACTATGGCTACACCTTC. Its translation: CASSFTGDNYGYTF.

J is TRBJ2-2 and V is TRBV5-1; no clear D gene. The CDR3 has 13 residues. Trimming removed 6 bases from V and 5 bases from J, with 11 bases in between. CDR1 is SGHRS and CDR2 is YFSETQ in the germline V gene. The CDR3 region has the DNA TGCGCCAGCATAGAAGGCGGAACCGGGGAGCTGTTTTTT. Protein: CASIEGGTGELFF.

The rearrangement links TRBV6-1 to TRBJ1-2; 7 nucleotides line up with TRBD1. V shed 0 bases and J 8 bases; nucleotides not matched to a gene: 3. The CDR3 length is 13 residues. Germline V lookup: CDR1 MNHNS, CDR2 SASEGT. CDR3 DNA sequence: TGTGCCAGCAGTGAAGCGACAGGGATCGGCTACACCTTC. Translating it yields CASSEATGIGYTF.

A note on this clone: The same CDR3 arises from other DNA sequences in this sample as well. The V gene is TRBV28, the J gene TRBJ1-1, with no clear D. This CDR3 contains 14 residues. Germline assignment: CDR1 MDHEN and CDR2 SYDVKM. Trimming stripped 5 bases from V and 0 bases from J, with 10 bases between. Here the CDR3 reads CASSPRALNTEAFF. The CDR3 region has the DNA TGTGCCAGCAGTCCCCGGGCCCTGAACACTGAAGCTTTCTTT.

This chain connects TRBV5-6 to TRBJ2-3, with D uncertain. This CDR3 has 14 residues. In germline, CDR1 is SGHDT, CDR2 YYEEEE. Trimming removed 0 bases at V and 4 bases at J, with 9 bases between. The CDR3 spells CASSLGYQADTQYF. The CDR3 region has the DNA TGTGCCAGCAGCTTGGGGTATCAGGCAGATACGCAGTATTTT.

The CDR3 loop reads CAISEALGPDTQYF. CDR3 DNA: TGTGCCATCAGTGAAGCCTTAGGGCCAGATACGCAGTATTTT. The chain uses TRBV10-3 and TRBJ2-3; D is ambiguous. The V and J ends lost 3 bases and 4 bases respectively, with 11 bases between them. In germline, CDR1 is ENHRY, CDR2 SYGVKD. The CDR3 is 14 residues long.

The CDR3 is CASSLLSTGNDYNEQFF. The CDR3 nucleotides are TGTGCCAGCAGCTTACTCTCAACAGGGAACGACTACAATGAGCAGTTCTTC. V is TRBV11-2 and J is TRBJ2-1, with D possibly TRBD1 on 6 matching bases. The CDR3 consists of 17 residues. Trimming cost V 2 bases and J 3 bases, with 17 bases left between them. CDR1 and CDR2 from the germline V gene are SGHAT and FQNNGV.

This clone was seen a single time. The chain is built from TRBV20-1 and TRBJ2-5; D possibly corresponds to TRBD1 (6 bases). CDR1 DFQATT and CDR2 SNEGSKA come from the germline V gene (reference sequence). V lost 4 bases, J lost 5 bases, and 8 bases lay in between. The CDR3 has 11 amino acids. The chain's CDR3 is CSAIGGETQYF. CDR3 in DNA: TGCAGTGCTATTGGGGGCGAGACCCAGTACTTC.

The J gene is TRBJ2-7, the V gene TRBV27; a possible D gene is TRBD2 (6 bases). The length of the CDR3 is 15 residues. The germline V gene has CDR1 MNHEY and CDR2 SMNVEV (reference sequence). Trimming left V 1 base short and J 2 bases short, with 12 bases between. CDR3 in DNA: TGTGCCAGCAGTTTATATCCGGGAGAAACCTACGAGCAGTACTTC. The encoded protein is CASSLYPGETYEQYF.

This chain uses TRBV28 with TRBJ2-3, with D maybe TRBD1 (5 bases). CDR1 is MDHEN and CDR2 is SYDVKM in the germline V gene. CDR3 length equals 13 residues. The V end was cut by 4 bases, the J end by 6 bases, with 11 bases between. CDR3 amino acids: CASSSSGPDTQYF. For the CDR3, the DNA is TGTGCCAGCAGTTCCTCAGGGCCGGATACGCAGTATTTT. The entire variable domain, with the rest obtained from reference TRBV28 and TRBJ2-3, is as follows: DVKVTQSSRYLVKRTGEKVFLECVQDMDHENMFWYRQDPGLGLRLIYFSYDVKMKEKGDIPEGYSVSREKKERFSLILESASTNQTSMYLCASSSSGPDTQYFGPGTRLTVL.

As for this clone: Other nucleotide sequences in the sample specify the same CDR3. The chain carries TRBV6-5 and TRBJ1-2; weak D call: TRBD1 (6 bases). The CDR3 has 12 amino acids. Deletions cut 4 bases from V and 5 bases from J, with 8 bases between. Germline V gives CDR1 MNHEY, CDR2 SVGAGI. The CDR3 coding sequence is TGTGCCAGCAGTTCTACAGGGTATGGCTACACCTTC. It is translated as CASSSTGYGYTF.

The chain combines TRBV11-2 with TRBJ1-4; D is unclear. CDR1 is SGHAT, CDR2 FQNNGV, per germline. This CDR3 region has 12 residues. Trimming shortened V by 5 bases and J by 11 bases, and 12 bases separated the two germline ends. The CDR3 coding sequence is TGTGCCAGCAGCCGAGGCATCCGGAAACTGTTTTTT. Protein product: CASSRGIRKLFF.

The rearrangement joins TRBV5-1 to TRBJ2-5; 16 bases agree with TRBD2. V dropped 5 bases and J dropped 5; count of bases not matched to a gene: 9. CDR3 length equals 17 residues. CDR1 and CDR2 (germline): SGHRS, YFSETQ. The CDR3 protein is CASRSGTSGRAWETQYF. For the CDR3, the DNA is TGCGCCAGCAGATCCGGGACTAGCGGGAGGGCGTGGGAGACCCAGTACTTC.

The chain joins TRBV5-1 to TRBJ2-1; D is ambiguous. CDR1 and CDR2 from the germline V gene are SGHRS and YFSETQ. The CDR3 loop spans 16 amino acids. The V end lost 4 bases, the J end lost 0 bases, and 14 bases lay between the germline ends. The CDR3 is CASSPNLPSSYNEQFF. CDR3 DNA sequence: TGCGCCAGCAGCCCTAATCTACCGAGCTCCTACAATGAGCAGTTCTTC.

V and J are TRBV5-1 and TRBJ2-1; TRBD1 agrees at 11 bases. Germline V gene lookup returns CDR1 SGHRS and CDR2 YFSETQ. The V gene end was trimmed by 0 bases and the J gene end by 7 bases; junction bases not matched to a gene: 9. This CDR3 contains 17 residues. CDR3 sequence reads: CASSLAVLGQGVNEQFF. The CDR3, as DNA: TGCGCCAGCAGCTTGGCGGTTTTGGGACAGGGGGTGAATGAGCAGTTCTTC.

In DNA, the CDR3 is TGCGCCAGCAGGACCCGGGCCGATCTTTGGGAGACCCAGTACTTC. Protein sequence: CASRTRADLWETQYF. The gene calls are TRBV10-1 and TRBJ2-5; D uncertain. CDR3 size: 15 residues. The germline V and J ends were trimmed by 6 bases and 5 bases, with 19 bases remaining between them. Germline CDR1 reads WNHNN; CDR2 reads SYGVQD (reference sequence).

The chain couples TRBV10-1 to TRBJ1-2; possibly TRBD1 for D (5 bases). V was pared by 3 bases and J by 4 bases, with 6 bases between. Germline lookup yields CDR1 WNHNN and CDR2 SYGVQD (reference sequence). The CDR3 totals 12 residues. In DNA, the CDR3 is TGCGCCAGCAGTGATACAGGCTATGGCTACACCTTC. Its protein is CASSDTGYGYTF.